Listed here is a single T cell receptor (beta chain). The data stem from a study of blood T cell repertoires in COVID-19. The wider study: T cells, B-cell-depleted T cells, or PBMCs provided the cDNA or gDNA that served as material.

In the authors' workflow: Estimation of nucleated cell counts relied on the amplification of reference gene primers. Method: immunoSEQ multiplex PCR; TCRdb's copy keeps in-frame clones and lacks some. V and J calls and clone size are as listed in that table; D and trimming were resolved from the DNA. The sample has 100,000 to 150,000 clones, 86% seen once; the top ten hold about 4.7%. The length of the CDR3 is 15 residues. V shed 1 base, J shed 5 bases, and the junction held 4 bases outside the gene matches. The germline V gene encodes CDR1 SGHTA and CDR2 FQGNSA. J is TRBJ1-4 and V is TRBV7-2; 7 bases are a match to TRBD1. The sample taken for sequencing was peripheral blood. The sequence was obtained from a man aged 40-50 years with acute or convalescent COVID-19. The DNA of the CDR3 is TGTGCCAGCAGCTTAGGGACAGGAGAAAATGAAAAACTGTTTTTT. Its protein product is CASSLGTGENEKLFF.